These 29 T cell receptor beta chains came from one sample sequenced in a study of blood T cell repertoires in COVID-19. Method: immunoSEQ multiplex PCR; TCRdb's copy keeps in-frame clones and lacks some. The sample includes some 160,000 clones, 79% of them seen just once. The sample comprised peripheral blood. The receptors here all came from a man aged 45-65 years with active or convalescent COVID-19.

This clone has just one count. The DNA of the CDR3 is TGTGCCAGCAGCTTGGAGGGACAGATCTACGAGCAGTACTTC. Translated, it gives CASSLEGQIYEQYF. This sequence joins TRBV5-4 and TRBJ2-7, with 7 bases that match TRBD1. The CDR3 is 14 amino acids. CDR1 and CDR2 from the germline V gene are SGHNT and YYREEE (reference sequence). J was trimmed by 3 bases and V by 0 bases; bases with no gene match: 3.

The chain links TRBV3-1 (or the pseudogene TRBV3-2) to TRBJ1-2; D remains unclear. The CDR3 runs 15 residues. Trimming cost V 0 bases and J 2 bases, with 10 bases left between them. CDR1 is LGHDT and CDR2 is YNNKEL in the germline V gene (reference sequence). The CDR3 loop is CASSQDYGRNYGYTF. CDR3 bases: TGTGCCAGCAGCCAAGATTATGGCAGGAACTATGGCTACACCTTC.

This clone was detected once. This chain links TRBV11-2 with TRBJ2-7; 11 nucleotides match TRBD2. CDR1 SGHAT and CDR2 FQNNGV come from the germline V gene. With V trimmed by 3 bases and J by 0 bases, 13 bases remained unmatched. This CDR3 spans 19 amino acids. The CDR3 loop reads CASSFPWDSSGGSSYEQYF. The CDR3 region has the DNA TGTGCCAGCAGCTTCCCCTGGGACTCTAGCGGGGGGAGCTCCTACGAGCAGTACTTC.

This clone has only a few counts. The CDR3 bases are TGTGCCAGTAGACCCGAAAGGAGCTCCTACAATGAGCAGTTCTTC. This encodes CASRPERSSYNEQFF. V usage is TRBV19 and J usage is TRBJ2-1; no clear D. CDR1 LNHDA and CDR2 SQIVND come from the germline V gene (reference sequence). This CDR3 has 15 amino acids. Trimming cost V 6 bases and J 0 bases, with 12 bases left between them.

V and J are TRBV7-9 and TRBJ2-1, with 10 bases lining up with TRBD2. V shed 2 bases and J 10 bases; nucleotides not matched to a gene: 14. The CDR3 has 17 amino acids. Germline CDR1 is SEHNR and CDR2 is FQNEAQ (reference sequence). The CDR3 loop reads CASSLMGLAGVLEEQFF. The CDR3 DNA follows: TGTGCCAGCAGCTTAATGGGGCTAGCGGGAGTATTGGAGGAGCAGTTCTTC.

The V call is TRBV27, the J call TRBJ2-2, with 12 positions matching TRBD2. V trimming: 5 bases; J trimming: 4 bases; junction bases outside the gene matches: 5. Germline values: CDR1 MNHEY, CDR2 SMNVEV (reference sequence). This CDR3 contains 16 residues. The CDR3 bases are TGTGCCAGCAGTCCAGGGACTAGCGGGCTCACCGGGGAGCTGTTTTTT. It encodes CASSPGTSGLTGELFF.

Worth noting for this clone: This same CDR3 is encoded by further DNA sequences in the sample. The CDR3 DNA follows: TGTGCCAGCAGCCAAGAAGGGAGCTATGGCTACACCTTC. Its translation is CASSQEGSYGYTF. V and J are TRBV14 and TRBJ1-2; D uncertain. V lost 0 bases to trimming and J lost 4 bases, with 6 bases between them. Germline V CDR1 and CDR2: SGHDN, FVKESK. The CDR3 length is 13 residues.

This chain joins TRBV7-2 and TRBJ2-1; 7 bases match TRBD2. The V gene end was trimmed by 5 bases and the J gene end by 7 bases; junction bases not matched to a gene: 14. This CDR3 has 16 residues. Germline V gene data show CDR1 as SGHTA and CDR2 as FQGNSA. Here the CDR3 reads CASSPRGAGPGNEQFF. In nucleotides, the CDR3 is TGTGCCAGCAGCCCCCGGGGAGCGGGACCTGGGAATGAGCAGTTCTTC.

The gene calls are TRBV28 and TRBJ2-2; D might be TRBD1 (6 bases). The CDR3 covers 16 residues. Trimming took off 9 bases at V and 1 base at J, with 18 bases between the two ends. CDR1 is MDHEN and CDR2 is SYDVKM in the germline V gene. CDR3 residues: CASPPTGTRNTGELFF. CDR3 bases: TGTGCCAGTCCCCCTACCGGGACAAGGAACACCGGGGAGCTGTTTTTT. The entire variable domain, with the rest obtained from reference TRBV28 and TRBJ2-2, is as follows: DVKVTQSSRYLVKRTGEKVFLECVQDMDHENMFWYRQDPGLGLRLIYFSYDVKMKEKGDIPEGYSVSREKKERFSLILESASTNQTSMYLCASPPTGTRNTGELFFGEGSRLTVL.

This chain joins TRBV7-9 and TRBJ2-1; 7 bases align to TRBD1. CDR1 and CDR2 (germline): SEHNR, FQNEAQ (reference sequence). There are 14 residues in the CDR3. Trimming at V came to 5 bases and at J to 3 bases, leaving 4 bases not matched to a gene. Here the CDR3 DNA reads TGTGCCAGCAGCCCCAGGGACAGCTACAATGAGCAGTTCTTC. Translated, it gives CASSPRDSYNEQFF.

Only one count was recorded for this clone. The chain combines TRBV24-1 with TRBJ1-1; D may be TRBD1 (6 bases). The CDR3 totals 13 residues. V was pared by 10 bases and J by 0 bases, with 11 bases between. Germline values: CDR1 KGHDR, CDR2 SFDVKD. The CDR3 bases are TGTGCCACTAGGGGGGGACTGAACACTGAAGCTTTCTTT. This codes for CATRGGLNTEAFF.

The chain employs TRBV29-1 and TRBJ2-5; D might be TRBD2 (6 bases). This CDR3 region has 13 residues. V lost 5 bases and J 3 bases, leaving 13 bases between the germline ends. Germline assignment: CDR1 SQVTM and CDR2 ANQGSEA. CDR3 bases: TGCAGCGTTTCTAGTACGGGAGAAGAGACCCAGTACTTC. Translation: CSVSSTGEETQYF. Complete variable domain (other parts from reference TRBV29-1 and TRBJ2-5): SAVISQKPSRDICQRGTSLTIQCQVDSQVTMMFWYRQQPGQSLTLIATANQGSEATYESGFVIDKFPISRPNLTFSTLTVSNMSPEDSSIYLCSVSSTGEETQYFGPGTRLLVL.

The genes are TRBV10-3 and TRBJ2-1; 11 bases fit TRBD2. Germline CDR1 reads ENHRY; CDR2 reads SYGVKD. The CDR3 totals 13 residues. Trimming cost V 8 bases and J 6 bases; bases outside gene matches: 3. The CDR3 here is CAIFSGRANEQFF. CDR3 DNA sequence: TGTGCCATCTTTAGCGGGAGGGCCAATGAGCAGTTCTTC.

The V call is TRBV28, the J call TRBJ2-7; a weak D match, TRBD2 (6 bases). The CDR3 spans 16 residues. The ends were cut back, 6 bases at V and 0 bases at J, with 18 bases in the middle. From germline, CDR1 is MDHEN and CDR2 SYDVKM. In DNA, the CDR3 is TGTGCCAGCAGCCTCCGGTCGGCTAGCGACTCCTACGAGCAGTACTTC. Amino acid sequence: CASSLRSASDSYEQYF.

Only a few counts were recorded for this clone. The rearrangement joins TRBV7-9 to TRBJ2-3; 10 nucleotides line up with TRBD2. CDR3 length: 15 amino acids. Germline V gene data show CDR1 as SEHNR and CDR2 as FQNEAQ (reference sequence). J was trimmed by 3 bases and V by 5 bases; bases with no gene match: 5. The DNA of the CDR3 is TGTGCCAGCAGCCTACTAGCGGGAAGAACAGATACGCAGTATTTT. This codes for CASSLLAGRTDTQYF. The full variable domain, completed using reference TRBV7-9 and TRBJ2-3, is DTGVSQNPRHKITKRGQNVTFRCDPISEHNRLYWYRQTLGQGPEFLTYFQNEAQLEKSRLLSDRFSAERPKGSFSTLEIQRTEQGDSAMYLCASSLLAGRTDTQYFGPGTRLTVL.

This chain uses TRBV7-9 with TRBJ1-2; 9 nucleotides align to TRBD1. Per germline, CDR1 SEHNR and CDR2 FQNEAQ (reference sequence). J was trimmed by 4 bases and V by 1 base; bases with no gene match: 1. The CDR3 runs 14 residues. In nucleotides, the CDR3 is TGTGCCAGCAGCTTAGAGGGACAGGGCTATGGCTACACCTTC. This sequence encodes CASSLEGQGYGYTF.

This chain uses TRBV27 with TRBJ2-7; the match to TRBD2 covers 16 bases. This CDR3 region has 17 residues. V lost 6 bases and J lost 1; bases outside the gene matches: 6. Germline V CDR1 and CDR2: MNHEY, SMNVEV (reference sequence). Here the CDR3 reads CASRGTSGRAVSYEQYF. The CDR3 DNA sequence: TGTGCCAGCAGGGGGACTAGCGGGAGGGCCGTGTCCTACGAGCAGTACTTC.

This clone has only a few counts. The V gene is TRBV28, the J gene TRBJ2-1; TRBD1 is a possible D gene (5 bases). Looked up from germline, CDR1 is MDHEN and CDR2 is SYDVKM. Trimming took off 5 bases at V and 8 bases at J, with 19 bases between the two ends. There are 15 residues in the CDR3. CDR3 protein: CASSLLFGPRDEQFF. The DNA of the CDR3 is TGTGCCAGCAGTCTCCTATTTGGGCCCAGGGATGAGCAGTTCTTC.

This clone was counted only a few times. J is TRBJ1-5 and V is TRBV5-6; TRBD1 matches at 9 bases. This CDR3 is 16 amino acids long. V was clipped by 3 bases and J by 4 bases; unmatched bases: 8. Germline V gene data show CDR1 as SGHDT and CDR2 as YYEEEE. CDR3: CASSSPGQGINQPQHF. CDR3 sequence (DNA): TGTGCCAGCAGCTCACCGGGACAGGGAATTAATCAGCCCCAGCATTTT.

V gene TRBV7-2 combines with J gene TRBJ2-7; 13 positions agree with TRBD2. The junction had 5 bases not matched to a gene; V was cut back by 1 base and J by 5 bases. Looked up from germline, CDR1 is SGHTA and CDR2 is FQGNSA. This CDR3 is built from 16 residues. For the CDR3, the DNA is TGTGCCAGCAGCTTAGGGGGGACTAGCGGGATGAACGAGCAGTACTTC. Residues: CASSLGGTSGMNEQYF.

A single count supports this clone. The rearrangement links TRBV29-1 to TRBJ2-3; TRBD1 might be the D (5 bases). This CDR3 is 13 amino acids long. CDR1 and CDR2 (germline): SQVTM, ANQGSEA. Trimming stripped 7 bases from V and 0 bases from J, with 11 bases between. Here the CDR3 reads CSAPDSSTDTQYF. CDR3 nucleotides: TGCAGCGCCCCCGACAGCAGCACAGATACGCAGTATTTT.

CDR3 nucleotide sequence: TGCGCCAGCAGCTCCACCGGGACAGGGGAGGGAAAACTGTTTTTT. Its translation: CASSSTGTGEGKLFF. This chain uses TRBV5-1 with TRBJ1-4; 10 nucleotides line up with TRBD1. Per the germline V gene, CDR1 is SGHRS and CDR2 is YFSETQ. The CDR3 totals 15 residues. Germline trimming cut 3 bases from V and 10 bases from J; bases unmatched to any gene: 9.

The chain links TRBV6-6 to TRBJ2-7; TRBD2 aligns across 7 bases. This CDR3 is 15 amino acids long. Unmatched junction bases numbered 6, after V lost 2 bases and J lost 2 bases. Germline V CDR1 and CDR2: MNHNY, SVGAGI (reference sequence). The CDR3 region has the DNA TGTGCCAGCAGTTACCCTCCGGGGACTACCTACGAGCAGTACTTC. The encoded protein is CASSYPPGTTYEQYF.

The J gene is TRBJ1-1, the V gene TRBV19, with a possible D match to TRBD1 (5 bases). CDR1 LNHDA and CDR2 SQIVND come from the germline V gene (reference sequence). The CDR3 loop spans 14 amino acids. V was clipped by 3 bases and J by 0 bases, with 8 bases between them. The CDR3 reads CASSILDMNTEAFF. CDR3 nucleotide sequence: TGTGCCAGTAGTATCCTGGACATGAACACTGAAGCTTTCTTT.

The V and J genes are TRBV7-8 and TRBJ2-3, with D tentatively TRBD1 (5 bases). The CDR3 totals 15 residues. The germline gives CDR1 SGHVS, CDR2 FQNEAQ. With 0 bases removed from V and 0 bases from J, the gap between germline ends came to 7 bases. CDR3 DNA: TGTGCCAGCAGCTTAGCGGGGCTTAGCACAGATACGCAGTATTTT. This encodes CASSLAGLSTDTQYF. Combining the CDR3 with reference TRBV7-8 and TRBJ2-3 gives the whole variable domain GAGVSQSPRYKVAKRGQDVALRCDPISGHVSLFWYQQALGQGPEFLTYFQNEAQLDKSGLPSDRFFAERPEGSVSTLKIQRTQQEDSAVYLCASSLAGLSTDTQYFGPGTRLTVL.

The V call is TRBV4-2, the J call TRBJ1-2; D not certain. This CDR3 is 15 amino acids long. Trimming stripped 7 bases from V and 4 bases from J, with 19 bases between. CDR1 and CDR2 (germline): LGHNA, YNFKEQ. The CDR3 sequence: CASNLASGRGYGYTF. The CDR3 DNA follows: TGTGCCAGCAACCTCGCGTCCGGCCGGGGCTATGGCTACACCTTC.

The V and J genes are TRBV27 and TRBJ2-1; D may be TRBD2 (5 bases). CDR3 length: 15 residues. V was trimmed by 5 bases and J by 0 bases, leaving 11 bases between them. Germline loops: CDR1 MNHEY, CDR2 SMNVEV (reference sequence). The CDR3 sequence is CASSPLGSSYNEQFF. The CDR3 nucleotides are TGTGCCAGCAGTCCACTGGGGAGCTCCTACAATGAGCAGTTCTTC.

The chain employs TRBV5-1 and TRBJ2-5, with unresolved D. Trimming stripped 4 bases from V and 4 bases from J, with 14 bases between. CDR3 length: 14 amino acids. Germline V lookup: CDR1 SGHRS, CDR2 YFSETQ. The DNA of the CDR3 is TGCGCCAGCAGCCTCGGAGACGGTGGAGAGACCCAGTACTTC. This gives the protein CASSLGDGGETQYF.

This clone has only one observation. The CDR3 loop reads CASSPGGSRRGYGYTF. The CDR3 region has the DNA TGTGCCAGCAGCCCCGGCGGCAGCAGGAGAGGGTATGGCTACACCTTC. The chain couples TRBV5-6 to TRBJ1-2; no reliable D call. V was shortened by 4 bases and J by 5 bases, with 21 bases between the two germline ends. Germline values: CDR1 SGHDT, CDR2 YYEEEE. The CDR3 is 16 residues long.